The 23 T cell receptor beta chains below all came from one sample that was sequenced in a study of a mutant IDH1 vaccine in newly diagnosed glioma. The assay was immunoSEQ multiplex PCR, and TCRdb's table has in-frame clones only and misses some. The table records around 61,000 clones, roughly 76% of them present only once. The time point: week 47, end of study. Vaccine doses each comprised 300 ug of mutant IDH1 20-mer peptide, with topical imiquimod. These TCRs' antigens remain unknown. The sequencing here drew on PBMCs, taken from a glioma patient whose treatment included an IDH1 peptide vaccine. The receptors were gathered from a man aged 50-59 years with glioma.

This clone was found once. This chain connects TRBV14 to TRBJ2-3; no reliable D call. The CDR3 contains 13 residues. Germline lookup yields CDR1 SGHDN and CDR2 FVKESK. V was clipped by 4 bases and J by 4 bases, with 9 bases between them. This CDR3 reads CASSPNRADTQYF. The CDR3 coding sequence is TGTGCCAGCAGCCCGAATAGAGCAGATACGCAGTATTTT.

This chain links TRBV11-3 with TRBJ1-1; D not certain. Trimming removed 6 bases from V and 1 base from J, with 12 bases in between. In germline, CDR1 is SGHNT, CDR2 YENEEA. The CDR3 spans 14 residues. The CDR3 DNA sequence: TGTGCCAGCAGTTCGGGGAACAGGAACACTGAAGCTTTCTTT. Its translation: CASSSGNRNTEAFF.

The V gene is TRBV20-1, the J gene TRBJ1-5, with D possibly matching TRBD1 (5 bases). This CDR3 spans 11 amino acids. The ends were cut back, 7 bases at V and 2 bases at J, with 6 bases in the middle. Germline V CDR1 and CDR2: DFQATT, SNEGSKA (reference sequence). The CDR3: CSGGGNQPQHF. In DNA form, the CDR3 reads TGCAGTGGGGGGGGCAATCAGCCCCAGCATTTT.

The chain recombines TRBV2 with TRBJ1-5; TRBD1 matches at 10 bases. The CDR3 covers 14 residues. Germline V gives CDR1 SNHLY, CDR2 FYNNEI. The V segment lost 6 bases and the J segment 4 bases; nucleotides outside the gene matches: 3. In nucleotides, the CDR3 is TGTGCCAGCAGCGCGGGACAGGGGAATCAGCCCCAGCATTTT. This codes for CASSAGQGNQPQHF.

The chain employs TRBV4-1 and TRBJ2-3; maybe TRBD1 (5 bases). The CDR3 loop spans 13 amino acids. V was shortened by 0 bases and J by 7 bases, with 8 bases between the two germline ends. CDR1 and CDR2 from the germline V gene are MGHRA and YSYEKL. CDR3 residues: CASSQEKGYTQYF. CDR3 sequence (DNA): TGCGCCAGCAGCCAAGAGAAGGGGTATACGCAGTATTTT.

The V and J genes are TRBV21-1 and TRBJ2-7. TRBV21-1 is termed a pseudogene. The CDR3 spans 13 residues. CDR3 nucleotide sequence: TGTGCCAGCAGCAAAGGGGAATTCCACGAGCAGTACTTC. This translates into CASSKGEFHEQYF.

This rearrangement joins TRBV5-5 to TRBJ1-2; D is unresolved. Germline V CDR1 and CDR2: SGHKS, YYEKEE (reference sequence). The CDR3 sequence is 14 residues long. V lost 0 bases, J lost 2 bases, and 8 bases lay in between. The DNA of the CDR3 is TGTGCCAGCAGCTTGGTTGTCTCGAACTATGGCTACACCTTC. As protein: CASSLVVSNYGYTF.

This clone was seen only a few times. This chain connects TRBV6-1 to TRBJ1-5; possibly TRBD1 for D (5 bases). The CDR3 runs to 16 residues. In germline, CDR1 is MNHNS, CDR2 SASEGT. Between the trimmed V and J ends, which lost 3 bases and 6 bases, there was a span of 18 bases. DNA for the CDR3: TGTGCCAGCAGTGAGTTAGCAGGGCGCGTGGGTCAGCCCCAGCATTTT. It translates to CASSELAGRVGQPQHF.

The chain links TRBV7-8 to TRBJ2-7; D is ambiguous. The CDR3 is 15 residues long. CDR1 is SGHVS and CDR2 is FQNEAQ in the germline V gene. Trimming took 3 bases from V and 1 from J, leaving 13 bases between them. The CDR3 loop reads CASSFYLDLSYEQYF. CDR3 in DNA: TGTGCCAGCAGCTTCTACCTCGACCTATCCTACGAGCAGTACTTC. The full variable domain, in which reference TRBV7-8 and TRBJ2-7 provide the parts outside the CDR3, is GAGVSQSPRYKVAKRGQDVALRCDPISGHVSLFWYQQALGQGPEFLTYFQNEAQLDKSGLPSDRFFAERPEGSVSTLKIQRTQQEDSAVYLCASSFYLDLSYEQYFGPGTRLTVT.

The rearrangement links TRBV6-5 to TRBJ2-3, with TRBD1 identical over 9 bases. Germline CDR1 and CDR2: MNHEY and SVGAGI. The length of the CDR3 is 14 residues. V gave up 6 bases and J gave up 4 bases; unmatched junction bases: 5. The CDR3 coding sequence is TGTGCCAGCAGCGACAGGGGGGAACCAGATACGCAGTATTTT. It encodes CASSDRGEPDTQYF.

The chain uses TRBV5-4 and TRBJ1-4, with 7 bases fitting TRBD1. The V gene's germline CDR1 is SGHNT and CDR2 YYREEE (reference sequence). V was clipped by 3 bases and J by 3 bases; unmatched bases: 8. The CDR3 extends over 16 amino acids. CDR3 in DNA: TGTGCCAGCAGCTGGGGACAGCCGTCATCTAATGAAAAACTGTTTTTT. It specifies CASSWGQPSSNEKLFF.

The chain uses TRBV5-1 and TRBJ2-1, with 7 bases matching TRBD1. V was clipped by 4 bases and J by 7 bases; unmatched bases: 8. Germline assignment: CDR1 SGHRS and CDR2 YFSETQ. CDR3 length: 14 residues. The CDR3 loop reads CASSETGTVNEQFF. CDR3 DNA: TGCGCCAGCAGCGAGACCGGGACAGTGAATGAGCAGTTCTTC.

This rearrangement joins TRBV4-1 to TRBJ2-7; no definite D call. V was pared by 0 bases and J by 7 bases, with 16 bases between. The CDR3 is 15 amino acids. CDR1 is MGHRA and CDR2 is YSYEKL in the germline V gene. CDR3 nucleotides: TGCGCCAGCAGCCAAGACCGAGGTTCCACAATGGAGCAGTACTTC. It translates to CASSQDRGSTMEQYF.

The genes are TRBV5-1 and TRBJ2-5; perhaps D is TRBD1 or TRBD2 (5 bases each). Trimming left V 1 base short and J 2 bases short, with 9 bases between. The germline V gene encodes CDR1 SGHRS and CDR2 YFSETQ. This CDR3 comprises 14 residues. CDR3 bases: TGCGCCAGCAGCTTGTACAGGACTCAAGAGACCCAGTACTTC. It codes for CASSLYRTQETQYF.

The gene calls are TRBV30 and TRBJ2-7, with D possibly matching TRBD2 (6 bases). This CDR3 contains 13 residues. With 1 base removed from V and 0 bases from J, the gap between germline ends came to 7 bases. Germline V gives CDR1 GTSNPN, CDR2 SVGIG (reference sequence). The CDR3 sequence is CAWSDGSSYEQYF. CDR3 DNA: TGTGCCTGGAGTGACGGGAGCTCCTACGAGCAGTACTTC.

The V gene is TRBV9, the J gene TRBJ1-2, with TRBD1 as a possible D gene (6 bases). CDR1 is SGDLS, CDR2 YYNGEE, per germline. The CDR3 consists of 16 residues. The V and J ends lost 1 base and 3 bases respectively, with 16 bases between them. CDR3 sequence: CASSVSWRGGDYGYTF. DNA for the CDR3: TGTGCCAGCAGCGTAAGCTGGAGAGGGGGGGACTATGGCTACACCTTC.

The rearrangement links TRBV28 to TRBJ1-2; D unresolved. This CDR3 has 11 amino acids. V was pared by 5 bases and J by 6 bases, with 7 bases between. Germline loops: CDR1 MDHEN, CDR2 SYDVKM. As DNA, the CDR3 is TGTGCCAGCAGTCACCCAAATGGCTACACCTTC. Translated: CASSHPNGYTF.

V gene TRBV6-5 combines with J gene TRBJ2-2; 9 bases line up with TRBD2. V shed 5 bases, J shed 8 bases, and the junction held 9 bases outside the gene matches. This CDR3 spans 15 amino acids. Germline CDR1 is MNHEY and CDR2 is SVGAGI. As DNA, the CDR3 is TGTGCCAGCAGTCAAAAGCGGGGGGTATTAGGGGAGCTGTTTTTT. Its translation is CASSQKRGVLGELFF.

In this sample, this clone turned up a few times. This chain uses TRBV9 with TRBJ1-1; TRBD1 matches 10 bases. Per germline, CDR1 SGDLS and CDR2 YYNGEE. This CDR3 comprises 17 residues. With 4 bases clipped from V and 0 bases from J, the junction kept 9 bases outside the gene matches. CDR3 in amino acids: CASSLGGQGRMNTEAFF. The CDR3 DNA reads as TGTGCCAGCAGCCTAGGGGGACAGGGGCGTATGAACACTGAAGCTTTCTTT.

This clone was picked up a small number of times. The chain's CDR3 is CASKESTDTQYF. The CDR3 bases are TGTGCCAGCAAAGAGTCCACAGATACGCAGTATTTT. The V call is TRBV6-1, the J call TRBJ2-3; D remains ambiguous. Germline CDR1 MNHNS, CDR2 SASEGT. This CDR3 region has 12 residues. The V gene lost 7 bases and the J gene lost 2 bases, with 7 bases spanning the gap.

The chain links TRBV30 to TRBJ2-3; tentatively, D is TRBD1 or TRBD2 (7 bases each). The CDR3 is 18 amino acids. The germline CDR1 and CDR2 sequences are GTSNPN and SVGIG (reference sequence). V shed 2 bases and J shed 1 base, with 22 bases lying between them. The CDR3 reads CAWSFRQGWGGGTDTQYF. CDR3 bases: TGTGCCTGGAGTTTCCGACAGGGATGGGGAGGGGGCACAGATACGCAGTATTTT.

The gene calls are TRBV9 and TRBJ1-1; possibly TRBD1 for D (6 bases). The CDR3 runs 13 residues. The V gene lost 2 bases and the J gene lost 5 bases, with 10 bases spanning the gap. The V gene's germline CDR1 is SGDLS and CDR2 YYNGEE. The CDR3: CASSVYQGTEAFF. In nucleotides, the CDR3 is TGTGCCAGCAGCGTGTACCAGGGGACTGAAGCTTTCTTT.

This CDR3 reads CSGDRNDGYTF. The CDR3 DNA is TGCAGTGGGGACAGGAACGATGGCTACACCTTC. The rearrangement links TRBV20-1 to TRBJ1-2, with TRBD1 matching 8 bases. This CDR3 comprises 11 residues. Germline-derived CDR1 and CDR2 are DFQATT and SNEGSKA (reference sequence). V was clipped by 7 bases and J by 6 bases; unmatched bases: 4.